The clone carrying this T cell receptor beta chain was seen only once. This entry belongs to a study of blood T cell repertoires in COVID-19. Study-level background: The origin of the acute and convalescent COVID-19 samples was the United States, Italy and Spain. The cDNA or gDNA used as material had been derived from T cells, B-cell-depleted T cells, or PBMCs.

The assay was immunoSEQ multiplex PCR, and TCRdb's table has in-frame clones only and misses some. The data hold 100,000 to 120,000 clones, with around 79% observed a single time. With 1 base removed from V and 6 bases from J, the gap between germline ends came to 8 bases. This CDR3 spans 13 amino acids. Germline values: CDR1 SGHKS, CDR2 YYEKEE (reference sequence). Material: peripheral blood. The rearrangement links TRBV5-5 to TRBJ2-1; D is ambiguous. The clonotype was recovered from a woman aged 80 or over with active or convalescent COVID-19. CDR3 loop: CASSLSGFNEQFF. CDR3 nucleotide sequence: TGTGCCAGCAGCTTGTCCGGGTTCAATGAGCAGTTCTTC. Drawing the rest from reference TRBV5-5 and TRBJ2-1, the complete variable domain is DAGVTQSPTHLIKTRGQQVTLRCSPISGHKSVSWYQQVLGQGPQFIFQYYEKEERGRGNFPDRFSARQFPNYSSELNVNALLLGDSALYLCASSLSGFNEQFFGPGTRLTVL.